This T cell receptor beta chain was sequenced during a study of T cells in tuberculosis. Study background: The T cells targeted glucose monomycolate, a mycobacterial lipid, via CD1B. This South African cohort compared adolescents with or without latent tuberculosis against adults with active tuberculosis. Study findings and constraints: Active tuberculosis alpha repertoires lay closer to GMM-specific TCRs than controls'. Active tuberculosis patients had shorter CDR3-alpha; the beta difference was nonsignificant.

Data came from immunoSEQ multiplex PCR; TCRdb stores just in-frame clones and leaves some out. The sample shows 38,000 or so clones, around 96% of them seen only once. With respect to this clone: Its cognate antigen is unknown.

CDR3 size: 13 residues. Trimming left V 7 bases short and J 9 bases short, with 13 bases between. Germline lookup yields CDR1 MNHEY and CDR2 SVGAGI. The chain couples TRBV6-5 to TRBJ1-6; D not certain. The sequencing sample was made of PBMCs. This TCR was recovered from a donor aged 10 to 29 with latent tuberculosis or without tuberculosis infection. The CDR3 loop is CASKLGRGSPLHF. CDR3 nucleotides: TGTGCCAGCAAATTAGGGAGAGGTTCACCCCTCCACTTT.